This T cell receptor beta chain is from a study of CD8 T cells in Susac syndrome. Sequencing of TCR beta was undertaken in CD8+ and CD4+ T cells derived from blood. Negative isolation was used for CD8+ and CD4+ T cells, and FACS enrichment was applied to TEMRA cells. Random hexamers were used to reverse transcribe the RNA input (0.5 to 1 ug). TCRdb itself ran the immunoSEQ multiplex PCR reads through MiXCR, one entry per CDR3 protein. The sample has fewer than 350,000 distinct CDR3 sequences; under 95% are singletons. The sequence derives from a human donor with multiple sclerosis. Sample: CD4+ T cells from PBMCs.

The CDR3 protein is CASSLVYKTDQETQYF. CDR3 nucleotide sequence: TGTGCCAGCAGCTTGGTCTACAAAACAGACCAAGAGACCCAGTACTTC. The rearrangement links TRBV5-6 to TRBJ2-5; D is ambiguous. V gave up 0 bases and J gave up 0 bases, with 12 bases separating them. The CDR3 is 16 amino acids. The germline CDR1 and CDR2 sequences are SGHDT and YYEEEE.